The sequence of this T cell receptor beta chain was determined in a study of T cells of healthy individuals. J lost 1 base, V lost 6 bases, and 5 bases had no gene match. The CDR3 contains 14 residues. Germline lookup yields CDR1 MNHEY and CDR2 SVGAGI. This clonotype was counted a few times. TCRdb fed the 5' RACE reads into MiXCR, producing one record per CDR3 protein. Of 40,000 to 65,000 distinct CDR3 sequences detected, under 15% appear once; the ten largest clones hold 16%. This chain links TRBV6-5 with TRBJ1-1; 7 bases match TRBD1. The sequence was collected from a human donor in good health. The CDR3 loop is CASRTTGPNTEAFF. The CDR3 DNA is TGTGCCAGCAGAACGACAGGGCCGAACACTGAAGCTTTCTTT.